These 18 T cell receptor beta chains share one sample of origin, sequenced in a study of cytomegalovirus exposure and HLA in healthy donors. PCR primers comprised 60 Vbeta and 13 Jbeta primers. Produced via immunoSEQ multiplex PCR; TCRdb's table is partial and in-frame only. This table holds roughly 150,000 clones, 80% to 90% found once. Sequencing was carried out using PBMCs. The receptors were gathered from a middle-aged woman in good health and CMV-seropositive.

This sequence joins TRBV6-6 and TRBJ1-2; D not certain. Germline CDR1 and CDR2: MNHNY and SVGAGI (reference sequence). Trimming took 4 bases from V and 4 from J, leaving 13 bases between them. The CDR3 contains 14 residues. The CDR3 sequence: CASSLSGESYGYTF. CDR3 DNA sequence: TGTGCCAGCAGTTTAAGTGGGGAGAGCTATGGCTACACCTTC.

The gene calls are TRBV5-6 and TRBJ1-1; D remains ambiguous. The CDR3 runs to 15 residues. The germline V gene encodes CDR1 SGHDT and CDR2 YYEEEE. The V end lost 3 bases, the J end lost 5 bases, and 17 bases lay between the germline ends. CDR3 protein: CASSSRGGRATEAFF. The CDR3 nucleotides are TGTGCCAGCAGCTCTCGGGGTGGTCGGGCTACTGAAGCTTTCTTT.

This clone was seen a single time. This chain uses TRBV7-9 with TRBJ2-1; tentatively, D is TRBD2 (5 bases). Germline V gives CDR1 SEHNR, CDR2 FQNEAQ (reference sequence). The CDR3 runs 15 residues. V lost 8 bases, J lost 8 bases, and 22 bases lay in between. CDR3 nucleotides: TGTGCCAGCCGCACATCTGCGGCTAGCCGCGATGAGCAGTTCTTC. Translating it yields CASRTSAASRDEQFF.

The V call is TRBV25-1, the J call TRBJ2-3, with TRBD2 identical over 12 bases. The CDR3 loop spans 16 amino acids. Germline trimming cut 3 bases from V and 4 bases from J; bases unmatched to any gene: 5. CDR1 is MGHDK, CDR2 SYGVNS, per germline. DNA of the CDR3: TGTGCCAGCAGTGAGGTACTAGCGGGGGGATCAGATACGCAGTATTTT. Protein product: CASSEVLAGGSDTQYF.

CDR3 sequence: CASSMALGSHEQYF. For the CDR3, the DNA is TGTGCCAGTAGTATGGCGCTGGGGAGCCACGAGCAGTACTTC. The rearrangement joins TRBV19 to TRBJ2-7, with D tentatively TRBD2 (5 bases). CDR3 size: 14 residues. Trimming left V 3 bases short and J 5 bases short, with 14 bases between. CDR1 is LNHDA, CDR2 SQIVND, per germline (reference sequence). Supplemented by reference TRBV19 and TRBJ2-7, the full variable domain reads DGGITQSPKYLFRKEGQNVTLSCEQNLNHDAMYWYRQDPGQGLRLIYYSQIVNDFQKGDIAEGYSVSREKKESFPLTVTSAQKNPTAFYLCASSMALGSHEQYFGPGTRLTVT.

CDR3 residues: CAWTGGIGYTF. CDR3 coding DNA: TGTGCCTGGACCGGGGGGATTGGCTACACCTTC. The chain joins TRBV30 to TRBJ1-2; weak D call: TRBD1 (5 bases). V was trimmed by 4 bases and J by 7 bases, leaving 10 bases between them. Germline V CDR1 and CDR2: GTSNPN, SVGIG (reference sequence). The CDR3 totals 11 residues. Supplemented by reference TRBV30 and TRBJ1-2, the full variable domain reads SQTIHQWPATLVQPVGSPLSLECTVEGTSNPNLYWYRQAAGRGLQLLFYSVGIGQISSEVPQNLSASRPQDRQFILSSKKLLLSDSGFYLCAWTGGIGYTFGSGTRLTVV.

The chain links TRBV6-6 to TRBJ1-5; the match to TRBD1 covers 7 bases. Looked up from germline, CDR1 is MNHNY and CDR2 is SVGAGI (reference sequence). V lost 6 bases to trimming and J lost 5 bases; unmatched junction nucleotides: 10. The CDR3 runs 15 residues. The CDR3 region has the DNA TGTGCCAGCAGAAAGACAGGGTTGGGAGATCAGCCCCAGCATTTT. Protein sequence: CASRKTGLGDQPQHF.

The rearrangement links TRBV6-5 to TRBJ2-5, with D unresolved. The last part of the DNA fits TRBJ2-7 better; the J call may be wrong. This CDR3 has 14 amino acids. Germline CDR1 is MNHEY and CDR2 is SVGAGI. CDR3 protein: CASSYSGPALEQYF. DNA of the CDR3: TGTGCCAGCAGTTACTCAGGCCCAGCGCTCGAGCAGTACTTC.

The sample holds a few counts of this clone. This rearrangement joins TRBV7-3 to TRBJ2-3; 7 nucleotides match TRBD1. CDR3 length equals 14 residues. J was trimmed by 0 bases and V by 5 bases; bases with no gene match: 2. Germline V gene data show CDR1 as SGHTA and CDR2 as FQGTGA. The CDR3, as DNA: TGTGCCAGCAGCCGGGGACAGAGCACAGATACGCAGTATTTT. This gives the protein CASSRGQSTDTQYF. The whole variable domain, filled in from reference TRBV7-3 and TRBJ2-3, reads GAGVSQTPSNKVTEKGKYVELRCDPISGHTALYWYRQSLGQGPEFLIYFQGTGAADDSGLPNDRFFAVRPEGSVSTLKIQRTERGDSAVYLCASSRGQSTDTQYFGPGTRLTVL.

This sequence joins TRBV28 and TRBJ1-5, with D perhaps matching TRBD1 (6 bases). With 6 bases removed from V and 0 bases from J, the gap between germline ends came to 15 bases. Germline CDR1 MDHEN, CDR2 SYDVKM. The CDR3 has 16 amino acids. The DNA of the CDR3 is TGTGCCAGCAGGGGTAAACAGGGAAATAGCAATCAGCCCCAGCATTTT. Residues: CASRGKQGNSNQPQHF.

The chain recombines TRBV6-1 with TRBJ2-1; tentatively, D is TRBD2 (5 bases). The CDR3 runs 14 residues. V lost 10 bases, J lost 4 bases, and 17 bases lay in between. Germline lookup yields CDR1 MNHNS and CDR2 SASEGT. The CDR3 reads CATPPPGDYNEQFF. Written as DNA, the CDR3 is TGTGCCACCCCTCCCCCCGGGGATTACAATGAGCAGTTCTTC.

The CDR3 sequence is CATSDRAEKLFF. CDR3 nucleotides: TGTGCCACCTCGGACAGGGCAGAAAAACTGTTTTTT. The V gene is TRBV2, the J gene TRBJ1-4; TRBD1 matches at 8 bases. The germline gives CDR1 SNHLY, CDR2 FYNNEI. Unmatched junction bases numbered 6, after V lost 10 bases and J lost 8 bases. This CDR3 region has 12 residues.

The chain couples TRBV21-1 to TRBJ1-5; the D segment call TRBD1 is taken from the table without a DNA check. TRBV21-1 is recorded as a pseudogene. This CDR3 region has 16 residues. The CDR3 DNA follows: TGTGCCAGCAGCAAAGTAGGACAAGGTGGTAACCAGCCCCAGCATTTT. It is translated as CASSKVGQGGNQPQHF.

The V call is TRBV5-8, the J call TRBJ1-5, with TRBD1 identical over 12 bases. Germline V lookup: CDR1 SGHTS, CDR2 YDEGEE. The junction had 7 bases not matched to a gene; V was cut back by 4 bases and J by 2 bases. The CDR3 has 17 amino acids. The CDR3 DNA sequence: TGTGCCAGCAGCGAAACCGGGACAGGGGGCCGCAATCAGCCCCAGCATTTT. Protein product: CASSETGTGGRNQPQHF.

The chain couples TRBV7-2 to TRBJ1-1; 10 positions agree with TRBD1. The germline CDR1 and CDR2 sequences are SGHTA and FQGNSA. The CDR3 contains 15 residues. With 2 bases clipped from V and 5 bases from J, the junction kept 5 bases outside the gene matches. CDR3 protein: CASSLSDRGGTEAFF. CDR3 sequence (DNA): TGTGCCAGCAGCTTATCGGACAGGGGGGGGACTGAAGCTTTCTTT.

This rearrangement joins TRBV6-5 to TRBJ2-3; D remains unclear. Per germline, CDR1 MNHEY and CDR2 SVGAGI. The V and J ends lost 6 bases and 7 bases respectively, with 11 bases between them. The CDR3 sequence is 12 residues long. The CDR3 region is CASRASIHTQYF. CDR3 nucleotides: TGTGCCAGCAGGGCTAGTATTCATACGCAGTATTTT.

The CDR3 here is CASSGARRTGELFF. Here the CDR3 DNA reads TGTGCCAGCAGCGGGGCACGCAGGACCGGGGAGCTGTTTTTT. This chain joins TRBV5-8 and TRBJ2-2; TRBD1 is a possible D gene (5 bases). V was clipped by 4 bases and J by 5 bases, with 12 bases between them. CDR1 and CDR2 from the germline V gene are SGHTS and YDEGEE. This CDR3 spans 14 amino acids.

V gene TRBV27 combines with J gene TRBJ2-2; tentative D call: TRBD2 (5 bases). Trimming took 2 bases from V and 3 from J, leaving 13 bases between them. The CDR3 has 16 amino acids. Germline lookup yields CDR1 MNHEY and CDR2 SMNVEV (reference sequence). CDR3 sequence reads: CASSLRRGGDTGELFF. The CDR3 DNA reads as TGTGCCAGCAGTTTACGACGGGGTGGTGACACCGGGGAGCTGTTTTTT.